This TCR beta chain derives from a study of identical twins. One entry per CDR3 protein, called by TCRdb with MiXCR from the 5' RACE reads. The sample yields roughly 200,000 distinct CDR3 sequences, around 6.8% seen once. In this sample, this clonotype turned up a few times. Its antigen is not identified. Study-level results: Zero-insertion findings could be partly confounded by invariant cells (MAIT and iNKT cells). There were fewer insertions in abundant cord blood beta clonotypes, but memory repertoires showed no such pattern. Out-of-frame alpha sequences common to twins exhibited a surplus of low generation probability.

This CDR3 contains 16 residues. Germline V gene lookup returns CDR1 SGHTA and CDR2 FQGTGA. Between the trimmed V and J ends, which lost 5 bases and 5 bases, there was a span of 21 bases. Healthy Caucasians provided all donations. The data also belong to a second study, concerning yellow fever vaccine responses in identical twins.

The sequence was collected from a woman aged 18-29 years in good health. The chain employs TRBV7-3 and TRBJ2-5, with D possibly being TRBD1 or TRBD2 (6 bases each). Sequencing was performed on memory (CD45RO+) T cells sorted from blood. In DNA, the CDR3 is TGTGCCAGCAGCCCTCAACCGGGGGCGCGAGGGGAGACCCAGTACTTC. This encodes CASSPQPGARGETQYF.